A selection of T cell receptor beta chains follows, all from one sample in a study of cytomegalovirus exposure and HLA in healthy donors. Clones were read by immunoSEQ multiplex PCR, and TCRdb kept only the in-frame ones, dropping some. In the table there are tens of thousands of clones, roughly 80% of which are singletons. Material: PBMCs. Every receptor here comes from a woman in her 30s in good health and CMV-seronegative. CDR3s include the opening cysteine and the closing phenylalanine or tryptophan. Each record gives: J gene, V gene, CDR3 protein.

j_gene: TRBJ2-7
v_gene: TRBV28
CDR3aa: CASSLALAGGEQYF

j_gene: TRBJ1-1
v_gene: TRBV11-3
CDR3aa: CASRSTMNTEAFF

j_gene: TRBJ1-3
v_gene: TRBV4-1
CDR3aa: CASSPSDRGNTIYF

j_gene: TRBJ1-1
v_gene: TRBV6-5
CDR3aa: CASKYPGDTEAFF

j_gene: TRBJ2-5
v_gene: TRBV6-5
CDR3aa: CASHRGPQETQYF

j_gene: TRBJ1-1
v_gene: TRBV19
CDR3aa: CASGSGNTEAFF

j_gene: TRBJ1-5
v_gene: TRBV4-3
CDR3aa: CASSQEERQGHQPQHF

j_gene: TRBJ1-1
v_gene: TRBV19
CDR3aa: CASTNDNPNTEAFF

j_gene: TRBJ2-1
v_gene: TRBV5-5
CDR3aa: CASSSGGGAYNEQFF

j_gene: TRBJ1-1
v_gene: TRBV7-2
CDR3aa: CASSPGTANTEAFF

j_gene: TRBJ2-3
v_gene: TRBV7-2
CDR3aa: CASSLGQYDTQYF

j_gene: TRBJ2-5
v_gene: TRBV6-5
CDR3aa: CASSYNRRGGSEEQYF

j_gene: TRBJ2-1
v_gene: TRBV18
CDR3aa: CASSPLAGGSYNEQFF

j_gene: TRBJ1-4
v_gene: TRBV7-2
CDR3aa: CASSFPGQGEEKLFF

j_gene: TRBJ1-2
v_gene: TRBV7-9
CDR3aa: CASRSGTLYGYTF

j_gene: TRBJ1-6
v_gene: TRBV7-2
CDR3aa: CASSSPYRSSSYNSPLHF

j_gene: TRBJ1-2
v_gene: TRBV6-5
CDR3aa: CASLERGREVYGYTF

j_gene: TRBJ1-4
v_gene: TRBV6-1
CDR3aa: CASSEVDGAGEKLFF

j_gene: TRBJ2-3
v_gene: TRBV5-1
CDR3aa: CASSLGRGSTDTQYF

j_gene: TRBJ1-6
v_gene: TRBV19
CDR3aa: CASSIRTGKNSPLHF

j_gene: TRBJ1-1
v_gene: TRBV6-5
CDR3aa: CASNGGGEGTEAFF

j_gene: TRBJ1-2
v_gene: TRBV6-5
CDR3aa: CASSYSGTGRDYGYTF

j_gene: TRBJ1-4
v_gene: TRBV6-5
CDR3aa: CASRKGTANEKLFF